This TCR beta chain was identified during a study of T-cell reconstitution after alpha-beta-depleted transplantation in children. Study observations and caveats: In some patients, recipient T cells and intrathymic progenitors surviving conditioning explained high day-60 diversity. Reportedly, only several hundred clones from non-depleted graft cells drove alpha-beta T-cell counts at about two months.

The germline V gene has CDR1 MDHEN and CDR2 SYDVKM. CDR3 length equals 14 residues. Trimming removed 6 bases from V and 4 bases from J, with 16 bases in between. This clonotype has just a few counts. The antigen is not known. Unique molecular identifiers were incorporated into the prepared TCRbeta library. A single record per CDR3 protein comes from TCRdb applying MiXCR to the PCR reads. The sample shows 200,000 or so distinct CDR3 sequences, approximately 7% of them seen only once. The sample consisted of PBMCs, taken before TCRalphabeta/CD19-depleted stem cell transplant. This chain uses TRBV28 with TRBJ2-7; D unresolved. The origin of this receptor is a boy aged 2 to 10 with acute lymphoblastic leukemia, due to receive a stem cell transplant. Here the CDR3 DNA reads TGTGCCAGCAGCCTGGCACAATACCCGTACGAGCAGTACTTC. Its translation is CASSLAQYPYEQYF.